Shown below are 11 T cell receptor beta chains from a single sample sequenced in a study of identical twins. TCRdb re-analysed the 5' RACE reads in MiXCR, keeping a single row per CDR3 protein. The repertoire has approximately 500,000 distinct CDR3 sequences, 20% to 25% of them found once; the top ten carry approximately 2.9%. These data were likewise used in another study, on T cells expressing NK-cell markers.

The sample taken for sequencing was CD4+ T cells sorted from blood. These receptors were taken from a woman aged 18-29 years in good health.

The chain has TRBV7-9 and TRBJ2-1; D unclear. Germline CDR1 and CDR2: SEHNR and FQNEAQ (reference sequence). V lost 7 bases and J lost 0, with 10 bases in between. The CDR3 runs to 14 residues. The CDR3 region has the DNA TGTGCCAGCAACCCCACCCCCTCCTACAATGAGCAGTTCTTC. Translated: CASNPTPSYNEQFF.

The chain carries TRBV2 and TRBJ2-7; 8 nucleotides align to TRBD1. The CDR3 sequence is 17 residues long. Germline CDR1 reads SNHLY; CDR2 reads FYNNEI. Unmatched junction bases numbered 11, after V lost 1 base and J lost 3 bases. CDR3 amino acids: CASSEGPPGTGYYEQYF. DNA of the CDR3: TGTGCCAGCAGTGAAGGTCCCCCCGGGACAGGTTACTACGAGCAGTACTTC.

The table lists this clonotype with a few counts. This rearrangement joins TRBV14 to TRBJ2-1; 10 bases match TRBD2. CDR1 SGHDN and CDR2 FVKESK come from the germline V gene. The CDR3 contains 16 residues. Losses at the gene ends were 4 bases for V and 2 bases for J; bases not matched to a gene: 5. The CDR3: CASSRTSGAAYNEQFF. CDR3 DNA: TGTGCCAGCAGCCGAACTAGCGGGGCAGCCTACAATGAGCAGTTCTTC.

In its sample, this clonotype was seen a few times. V gene TRBV6-4 combines with J gene TRBJ2-2; TRBD1 matches at 12 bases. The CDR3 runs to 20 residues. Germline V CDR1 and CDR2: MRHNA, SNTAGT. V was pared by 1 base and J by 5 bases, with 14 bases of the junction left unmatched. CDR3 nucleotides: TGTGCCAGCAGTGACTTACGGTACCGGGACAGGGGGCGACGGACCGGGGAGCTGTTTTTT. Its protein product is CASSDLRYRDRGRRTGELFF.

The CDR3 DNA reads as TGTGCTAGTGGTGCCTCAGGGGGTCCTAATGAAAAACTGTTTTTT. It is translated as CASGASGGPNEKLFF. The J gene is TRBJ1-4, the V gene TRBV12-5, with 7 bases aligning to TRBD1. V trimming: 5 bases; J trimming: 3 bases; junction bases outside the gene matches: 6. This CDR3 is built from 15 residues. The germline CDR1 and CDR2 sequences are LGHNT and FRNRAP. Supplemented by reference TRBV12-5 and TRBJ1-4, the full variable domain reads DARVTQTPRHKVTEMGQEVTMRCQPILGHNTVFWYRQTMMQGLELLAYFRNRAPLDDSGMPKDRFSAEMPDATLATLKIQPSEPRDSAVYFCASGASGGPNEKLFFGSGTQLSVL.

The CDR3 region is CASSGSLSNEQYF. In DNA, the CDR3 is TGTGCCAGCAGTGGCTCCCTAAGCAACGAGCAGTACTTC. The chain is built from TRBV12-3 or TRBV12-4 and TRBJ2-7; D not certain. The CDR3 sequence is 13 residues long. Deletions cut 5 bases from V and 5 bases from J, with 13 bases between.

This clonotype was detected only a few times. The rearrangement joins TRBV7-2 to TRBJ2-1; 7 nucleotides match TRBD2. The germline CDR1 and CDR2 sequences are SGHTA and FQGNSA. J gave up 4 bases and V 0 bases, and 9 bases lay outside the gene matches. CDR3 length: 17 amino acids. This CDR3 reads CASSLALLARNYNEQFF. Written as DNA, the CDR3 is TGTGCCAGCAGCTTAGCCCTACTAGCGCGGAATTACAATGAGCAGTTCTTC.

This clonotype was recorded at least ten times. CDR3 DNA sequence: TGTGCCAGCAGTGGGGCGATCCCGCCAACGGATACGCAGTATTTT. Translating gives CASSGAIPPTDTQYF. The chain employs TRBV2 and TRBJ2-3, with no clear D. Trimming took off 4 bases at V and 6 bases at J, with 17 bases between the two ends. This CDR3 region has 15 residues. The germline V gene has CDR1 SNHLY and CDR2 FYNNEI.

This clonotype was seen more than once but under ten times. The chain uses TRBV10-2 and TRBJ1-2, with no clear D. CDR1 is WSHSY, CDR2 SAAADI, per germline. The CDR3 has 14 amino acids. Trimming took 2 bases from V and 4 from J, leaving 11 bases between them. The CDR3 DNA sequence: TGCGCCAGCAGTGAGCAGGAGGGAGCCTATGGCTACACCTTC. It encodes CASSEQEGAYGYTF.

The gene calls are TRBV29-1 and TRBJ2-5; weak D call: TRBD1 (6 bases). From germline, CDR1 is SQVTM and CDR2 ANQGSEA. The CDR3 runs 14 residues. V was shortened by 5 bases and J by 0 bases, with 13 bases between the two germline ends. The CDR3: CSVITGTHQETQYF. CDR3 nucleotides: TGCAGCGTTATCACCGGGACACACCAAGAGACCCAGTACTTC.

This clonotype has only a few counts. The CDR3 coding sequence is TGTGCCAGCAGTATAACATCCGGGAACACTGAAGCTTTCTTT. Translation gives CASSITSGNTEAFF. V usage is TRBV6-6 and J usage is TRBJ1-1; the D is unclear. The length of the CDR3 is 14 residues. The germline V gene encodes CDR1 MNHNY and CDR2 SVGAGI (reference sequence). Trimming took 5 bases from V and 1 from J, leaving 11 bases between them.